This T cell receptor (beta chain) is from a study of OX40 agonist ivuxolimab in advanced cancers. Study background: Patients received ivuxolimab, an agonistic anti-OX40 (CD134) antibody. Patients received intravenous ivuxolimab every 2 weeks at 0.01 to 10 mg/kg. Study results and caveats: Averaging showed that CD8+ T cells had more expanded clones than CD4+ did.

Using immunoSEQ multiplex PCR, the repertoire was profiled, and TCRdb retains in-frame clones only, with some absent. Here the sample spans about 99,000 clones, approximately 94% being singletons. V lost 3 bases, J lost 3 bases, and 9 bases lay in between. Germline CDR1 is MNHEY and CDR2 is SMNVEV (reference sequence). The CDR3 loop spans 13 amino acids. Patients were ineligible given autoimmune disease history or systemic immunosuppression. The count of this clone is one. Its specificity is not known. This rearrangement joins TRBV27 to TRBJ2-7; D might be TRBD2 (5 bases). Material: CD4+ or CD8+ T cells sorted from blood, obtained in a trial of the OX40 agonist ivuxolimab. This sequence was found in an adult with an advanced solid tumor such as melanoma, head and neck, liver or kidney cancer. In DNA, the CDR3 is TGTGCCAGCAGTTTGGGCGCGGGCTACGAGCAGTACTTC. Its translation is CASSLGAGYEQYF.